The 3 T cell receptor beta chains reported below all come from one sample, sequenced in a study of cytotoxic CD8 clonotypes in ibrutinib-treated CLL. Only in-frame clones appear in the TCRdb table, and some are missing; sequencing was by immunoSEQ multiplex PCR. Among some 120,000 clones listed, 58% were seen once. The specimen was PBMCs, collected after 24 months of ibrutinib treatment. The source is a human donor with chronic lymphocytic leukemia.

The chain links TRBV27 to TRBJ2-7; D gene ambiguous. V lost 2 bases and J 6 bases, leaving 14 bases between the germline ends. Germline V lookup: CDR1 MNHEY, CDR2 SMNVEV (reference sequence). The CDR3 has 14 amino acids. In DNA, the CDR3 is TGTGCCAGCAGTTTAAATTTTATGGGGTCCGAGCAGTACTTC. This sequence encodes CASSLNFMGSEQYF.

The CDR3 coding sequence is TGTGCCAGCAGCGCAGGGAACCCCTACTCCTACGAGCAGTACTTC. This translates into CASSAGNPYSYEQYF. The rearrangement uses TRBV9 and TRBJ2-7, with D possibly matching TRBD1 (5 bases). Trimming took 3 bases from V and 0 from J, leaving 13 bases between them. The CDR3 has 15 amino acids. Germline V CDR1 and CDR2: SGDLS, YYNGEE.

Written as DNA, the CDR3 is TGTGCCAGCAGCTTAGTGACGGTGGAGCCCCAGCATTTT. It is translated as CASSLVTVEPQHF. V and J are TRBV7-8 and TRBJ1-5; D unresolved. Trimming shortened V by 1 base and J by 8 bases, and 9 bases separated the two germline ends. In germline, CDR1 is SGHVS, CDR2 FQNEAQ. CDR3 size: 13 residues.